The entry that follows covers one TCR beta chain sequence. The table came from immunoSEQ multiplex PCR; TCRdb's copy has only in-frame clones and leaves some out. The sample holds 250,000 or so clones; 70% to 90% are singletons and the top ten take about a tenth. Germline-derived CDR1 and CDR2 are SGHTS and YDEGEE. V was trimmed by 4 bases and J by 2 bases, leaving 6 bases between them. This CDR3 has 12 residues. This sample is drawn from a study of blood T cell repertoires in COVID-19. Background on the study: T cells, B-cell-depleted T cells, or PBMCs provided the cDNA or gDNA that served as material.

The chain couples TRBV5-8 to TRBJ2-5; the D is unclear. This clonotype was obtained from a man aged 30 to 39 who had recovered from COVID-19. The sequenced sample consisted of PBMCs or T cells enriched from blood (not recorded which). The DNA for the CDR3 is TGTGCCAGCAGCCCAGCGCAAGAGACCCAGTACTTC. Amino acids: CASSPAQETQYF. The variable domain in full, completed from reference TRBV5-8 and TRBJ2-5, reads EAGVTQSPTHLIKTRGQQATLRCSPISGHTSVYWYQQALGLGLQFLLWYDEGEERNRGNFPPRFSGRQFPNYSSELNVNALELEDSALYLCASSPAQETQYFGPGTRLLVL.